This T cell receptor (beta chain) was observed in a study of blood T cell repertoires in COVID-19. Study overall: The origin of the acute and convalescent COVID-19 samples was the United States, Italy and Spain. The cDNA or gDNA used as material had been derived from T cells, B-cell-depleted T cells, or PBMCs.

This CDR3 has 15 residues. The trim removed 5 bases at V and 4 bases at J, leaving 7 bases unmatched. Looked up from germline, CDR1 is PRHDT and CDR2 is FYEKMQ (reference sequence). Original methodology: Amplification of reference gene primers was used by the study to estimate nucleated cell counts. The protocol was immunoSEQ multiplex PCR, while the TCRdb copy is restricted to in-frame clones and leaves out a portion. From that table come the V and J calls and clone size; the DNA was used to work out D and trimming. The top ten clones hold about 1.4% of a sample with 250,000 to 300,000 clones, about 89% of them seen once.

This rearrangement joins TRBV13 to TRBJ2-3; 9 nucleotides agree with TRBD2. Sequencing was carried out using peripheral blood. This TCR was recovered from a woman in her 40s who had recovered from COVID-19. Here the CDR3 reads CASSLWGGGADTQYF. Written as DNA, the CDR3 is TGTGCCAGCAGCCTATGGGGCGGGGGGGCAGATACGCAGTATTTT.